This T cell receptor beta chain was recorded in a study of cytomegalovirus exposure and HLA in healthy donors. Study-level background: The 95 to 150 validation repertoires were produced on the same platform as the 670 or so repertoires of the first cohort. This was reported in a later analysis.

General study findings and limits: Rarity held for most TCR sequences, but there were some public TCRs that occurred in many donors. For cytomegalovirus status, the classifier reportedly gave diagnoses with high specificity and sensitivity. A subsequent analysis found that TCR clusters from the first cohort also tended to co-occur in the approximately 110 validation repertoires, with 90% to 95% of cluster scores above 0.

Turning to this clone: Its antigen is currently unknown.

Measured with immunoSEQ multiplex PCR; TCRdb has only the in-frame clones, and not every one. Of 150,000 to 200,000 clones in the sample, around 96% are singletons; the top ten hold approximately 1%. Sequences were obtained from PBMCs. The clonotype originates from a woman in her late teens or twenties in good health and CMV-seronegative.

The CDR3 spells CASSLEGVGEQYF. DNA of the CDR3: TGTGCCAGCAGCTTAGAGGGAGTAGGCGAGCAGTACTTC. The chain is built from TRBV11-3 and TRBJ2-7; perhaps TRBD2 as D (5 bases). Germline CDR1 reads SGHNT; CDR2 reads YENEEA. Trimming left V 0 bases short and J 6 bases short, with 9 bases between. The CDR3 is 13 residues long.